The 28 T cell receptor beta chains reported below all come from one sample, sequenced in a study of T cell responses to AZD1222 COVID-19 vaccine. Assay used: immunoSEQ multiplex PCR; TCRdb lists only in-frame clones, some missing. The sample yields approximately 180,000 clones, approximately 92% seen once. The source was peripheral blood, collected on day 0 of AZD1222 vaccination. These receptors were obtained from an adult in good health.

Only a few counts were recorded for this clone. The chain uses TRBV7-2 and TRBJ2-7; the D gene could be TRBD1 or TRBD2 (7 bases each). CDR1 and CDR2 from the germline V gene are SGHTA and FQGNSA. Trimming cost V 5 bases and J 2 bases, with 13 bases left between them. The CDR3 length is 14 residues. The CDR3 DNA reads TGTGCCAGCAGCGTCCAGGGGGGGCCCTACGAGCAGTACTTC. Residues: CASSVQGGPYEQYF.

The chain is built from TRBV15 and TRBJ1-4; 8 bases agree with TRBD1. Germline CDR1 reads LNHNV; CDR2 reads YYDKDF (reference sequence). V trimming: 3 bases; J trimming: 0 bases; junction bases outside the gene matches: 3. CDR3 length: 16 residues. CDR3 sequence reads: CATSRGQVATNEKLFF. CDR3 in DNA: TGTGCCACCAGCAGGGGACAGGTCGCAACTAATGAAAAACTGTTTTTT.

The chain carries TRBV6-6 and TRBJ2-7; 8 bases agree with TRBD1. The germline V gene encodes CDR1 MNHNY and CDR2 SVGAGI (reference sequence). Trimming removed 11 bases from V and 7 bases from J; junction bases left unmatched: 13. CDR3 size: 13 residues. Here the CDR3 DNA reads TGTGCCTGCCAGGCAGGGGGCTTGGGGGAGCAGTACGTC. It is translated as CACQAGGLGEQYV.

This rearrangement joins TRBV7-9 to TRBJ2-1; 10 bases are shared with TRBD2. V shed 1 base, J shed 6 bases, and the junction held 3 bases outside the gene matches. The V gene's germline CDR1 is SEHNR and CDR2 FQNEAQ (reference sequence). The length of the CDR3 is 15 residues. The CDR3 sequence is CASSLDASGGNEQFF. CDR3 sequence (DNA): TGTGCCAGCAGCTTAGATGCTAGCGGGGGCAATGAGCAGTTCTTC.

The V and J genes are TRBV27 and TRBJ1-6; a weak D match, TRBD1 (5 bases). The germline V gene has CDR1 MNHEY and CDR2 SMNVEV (reference sequence). The CDR3 sequence is 13 residues long. V dropped 6 bases and J dropped 15 bases, with 18 bases sitting between them. The CDR3 DNA reads TGTGCCAGCAGCCCCGTTTGGGGCGAGGACCTCCACTTT. It encodes CASSPVWGEDLHF.

This clone was seen once. The chain carries TRBV5-1 and TRBJ2-1; the match to TRBD1 covers 9 bases. The germline V gene encodes CDR1 SGHRS and CDR2 YFSETQ. The CDR3 contains 15 residues. V shed 0 bases, J shed 5 bases, and the junction held 3 bases outside the gene matches. The CDR3 nucleotides are TGCGCCAGCAGCTTGGAACAGGGGGCCCACAATGAGCAGTTCTTC. Translated, it gives CASSLEQGAHNEQFF. Based on the CDR3 plus reference TRBV5-1 and TRBJ2-1, the full variable domain is KAGVTQTPRYLIKTRGQQVTLSCSPISGHRSVSWYQQTPGQGLQFLFEYFSETQRNKGNFPGRFSGRQFSNSRSEMNVSTLELGDSALYLCASSLEQGAHNEQFFGPGTRLTVL.

The V call is TRBV6-6, the J call TRBJ1-2; D gene ambiguous. Trimming removed 8 bases from V and 2 bases from J, with 15 bases in between. The CDR3 is 14 residues long. Germline-derived CDR1 and CDR2 are MNHNY and SVGAGI (reference sequence). In nucleotides, the CDR3 is TGTGCCAGCTTGGGTTACAAGACGAACTATGGCTACACCTTC. Residues: CASLGYKTNYGYTF.

This clone was counted between two and nine times. The gene calls are TRBV6-2 or TRBV6-3 and TRBJ1-1; no firm D call. Germline CDR1 MNHEY, CDR2 SVGEGT. V was shortened by 3 bases and J by 8 bases, with 10 bases between the two germline ends. The CDR3 covers 12 residues. The CDR3 reads CASSYPPAEAFF. CDR3 sequence (DNA): TGTGCCAGCAGTTATCCTCCAGCCGAAGCTTTCTTT.

J is TRBJ1-1 and V is TRBV12-3 or TRBV12-4; D not resolved. V lost 6 bases and J lost 1, with 6 bases in between. The CDR3 runs to 12 residues. CDR3 region: CASSQTNTEAFF. CDR3 in DNA: TGTGCCAGCAGCCAGACGAACACTGAAGCTTTCTTT.

This clone was observed a single time. The chain combines TRBV7-9 with TRBJ1-5; no firm D call. The V end lost 2 bases, the J end lost 2 bases, and 10 bases lay between the germline ends. This CDR3 contains 15 residues. In germline, CDR1 is SEHNR, CDR2 FQNEAQ (reference sequence). Written as DNA, the CDR3 is TGTGCCAGCAGCTTAACCGGAGGAGGCAATCAGCCCCAGCATTTT. It encodes CASSLTGGGNQPQHF.

This chain joins TRBV7-9 and TRBJ1-1, with 8 bases identical to TRBD1. Germline lookup yields CDR1 SEHNR and CDR2 FQNEAQ (reference sequence). The CDR3 loop spans 16 amino acids. J lost 3 bases, V lost 3 bases, and 9 bases had no gene match. The CDR3: CASSFPTGATDTEAFF. The CDR3 nucleotides read TGTGCCAGCAGCTTTCCGACAGGGGCGACGGACACTGAAGCTTTCTTT.

Many counts were recorded for this clone. The rearrangement joins TRBV19 to TRBJ2-3, with 8 bases lining up with TRBD2. This CDR3 has 13 residues. With 6 bases clipped from V and 2 bases from J, the junction kept 1 base outside the gene matches. CDR1 LNHDA and CDR2 SQIVND come from the germline V gene (reference sequence). The CDR3 spells CASSGGVTDTQYF. The CDR3 coding sequence is TGTGCCAGTAGCGGGGGGGTCACAGATACGCAGTATTTT.

The chain combines TRBV27 with TRBJ1-5; D uncertain. The germline V gene encodes CDR1 MNHEY and CDR2 SMNVEV (reference sequence). This CDR3 has 15 residues. Trimming stripped 3 bases from V and 5 bases from J, with 14 bases between. CDR3 in amino acids: CASSFRHSGYQPQHF. CDR3 coding DNA: TGTGCCAGCAGTTTTAGACACAGTGGCTATCAGCCCCAGCATTTT.

The chain couples TRBV6-2 or TRBV6-3 to TRBJ2-5; 12 bases agree with TRBD2. The junction had 8 bases not matched to a gene; V was cut back by 4 bases and J by 2 bases. This CDR3 has 17 amino acids. Germline V lookup: CDR1 MNHEY, CDR2 SVGEGT. The chain's CDR3 is CASSSSLAGGIQETQYF. CDR3 DNA: TGTGCCAGCAGTTCTTCCCTAGCGGGGGGGATACAAGAGACCCAGTACTTC.

The chain recombines TRBV19 with TRBJ1-5; D is possibly TRBD1 (6 bases). Trimming stripped 5 bases from V and 7 bases from J, with 24 bases between. The germline V gene encodes CDR1 LNHDA and CDR2 SQIVND (reference sequence). The CDR3 spans 17 residues. Here the CDR3 DNA reads TGTGCCAGTAGTCTTCCTCTTGGACAGACTCGAGGGCAGCCCCAGCATTTT. It codes for CASSLPLGQTRGQPQHF.

The chain carries TRBV7-2 and TRBJ1-5; D is unresolved. Germline V CDR1 and CDR2: SGHTA, FQGNSA. Trimming stripped 6 bases from V and 3 bases from J, with 12 bases between. This CDR3 region has 14 residues. The CDR3 sequence is CASRLPGNNQPQHF. In nucleotides, the CDR3 is TGTGCCAGCAGGCTTCCCGGGAACAATCAGCCCCAGCATTTT.

The CDR3, as DNA: TGTGCCACCAGTAGGACGGGAGTGAGCACTGAAGCTTTCTTT. This codes for CATSRTGVSTEAFF. The genes are TRBV24-1 and TRBJ1-1; no reliable D call. The germline gives CDR1 KGHDR, CDR2 SFDVKD. Deletions cut 6 bases from V and 4 bases from J, with 14 bases between. This CDR3 has 14 residues.

This chain links TRBV11-2 with TRBJ1-1; 9 bases fit TRBD1. This CDR3 is 16 amino acids long. The junction had 10 bases not matched to a gene; V was cut back by 4 bases and J by 4 bases. CDR1 is SGHAT and CDR2 is FQNNGV in the germline V gene. CDR3 coding DNA: TGTGCCAGCAGCTACCCGGTGACAGGGGGGGGCACTGAAGCTTTCTTT. Protein: CASSYPVTGGGTEAFF.

CDR3 coding DNA: TGTGCCAGCAGCTTTAGGTGGGGTCACGGCTCCTACGAGCAGTACTTC. It is translated as CASSFRWGHGSYEQYF. This rearrangement joins TRBV5-5 to TRBJ2-7; D is unresolved. The CDR3 runs to 16 residues. Germline assignment: CDR1 SGHKS and CDR2 YYEKEE (reference sequence). Trimming pared 2 bases from V and 0 bases from J, leaving 15 bases between. The complete variable domain, with remaining parts taken from reference TRBV5-5 and TRBJ2-7, reads DAGVTQSPTHLIKTRGQQVTLRCSPISGHKSVSWYQQVLGQGPQFIFQYYEKEERGRGNFPDRFSARQFPNYSSELNVNALLLGDSALYLCASSFRWGHGSYEQYFGPGTRLTVT.

This chain joins TRBV6-4 and TRBJ1-6; D gene uncertain. Trimming took 0 bases from V and 10 from J, leaving 13 bases between them. Per the germline V gene, CDR1 is MRHNA and CDR2 is SNTAGT. CDR3 length equals 15 residues. CDR3 bases: TGTGCCAGCAGTGACTCGATGGATGGCGGGTCACCCCTCCACTTT. This codes for CASSDSMDGGSPLHF.

V is TRBV9 and J is TRBJ2-2, with D unresolved. The CDR3 has 12 amino acids. The V end was cut by 6 bases, the J end by 2 bases, with 5 bases between. The germline CDR1 and CDR2 sequences are SGDLS and YYNGEE. This CDR3 reads CASNKNTGELFF. The CDR3 coding sequence is TGTGCCAGCAACAAAAACACCGGGGAGCTGTTTTTT.

The sample holds one count of this clone. This chain joins TRBV5-6 and TRBJ1-2; 7 nucleotides match TRBD1. CDR3 size: 17 residues. Germline trimming cut 0 bases from V and 6 bases from J; bases unmatched to any gene: 14. Germline lookup yields CDR1 SGHDT and CDR2 YYEEEE. The CDR3 DNA sequence: TGTGCCAGCAGCTTGGCCTTACTGACAGGGAGGAAGAATGGCTACACCTTC. It translates to CASSLALLTGRKNGYTF.

The J gene is TRBJ1-1, the V gene TRBV7-8, with TRBD1 identical over 7 bases. Germline-derived CDR1 and CDR2 are SGHVS and FQNEAQ. V was pared by 6 bases and J by 6 bases, with 4 bases of the junction left unmatched. This CDR3 is 12 amino acids long. CDR3 DNA: TGTGCCAGCAGACACGGGACAGCTGAAGCTTTCTTT. It encodes CASRHGTAEAFF.

This clone was detected a few times. V and J are TRBV6-2 or TRBV6-3 and TRBJ1-5, with D perhaps TRBD1 (6 bases). This CDR3 has 16 amino acids. Looked up from germline, CDR1 is MNHEY and CDR2 is SVGEGT. The V and J ends lost 0 bases and 0 bases respectively, with 9 bases between them. The CDR3 region has the DNA TGTGCCAGCAGTTACTCGGGACATGGTAGCAATCAGCCCCAGCATTTT. As protein: CASSYSGHGSNQPQHF.

This chain connects TRBV7-3 to TRBJ2-1, with D unresolved. In germline, CDR1 is SGHTA, CDR2 FQGTGA. There are 12 residues in the CDR3. V gave up 4 bases and J gave up 5 bases, with 6 bases separating them. CDR3 residues: CASSSEDNEQFF. CDR3 bases: TGTGCCAGCAGCTCTGAGGACAATGAGCAGTTCTTC.

This chain uses TRBV10-1 with TRBJ2-1; D may match TRBD1 or TRBD2 (5 bases each). The CDR3 is 15 residues long. The germline V gene has CDR1 WNHNN and CDR2 SYGVQD (reference sequence). The V end was cut by 1 base, the J end by 1 base, with 8 bases between. The CDR3: CASSELGDSYNEQFF. In DNA, the CDR3 is TGCGCCAGCAGTGAGTTGGGGGATTCCTACAATGAGCAGTTCTTC.

The chain has TRBV4-2 and TRBJ2-3, with 10 bases identical to TRBD1. This CDR3 has 16 residues. CDR1 is LGHNA and CDR2 is YNFKEQ in the germline V gene. Trimming took 5 bases from V and 2 from J; bases not matched to a gene: 7. The CDR3 bases are TGTGCCAGCAGCGCCCGAGGACAGGGGGACACAGATACGCAGTATTTT. Translating gives CASSARGQGDTDTQYF.

V usage is TRBV2 and J usage is TRBJ1-1; D is perhaps TRBD1 (5 bases). CDR3 size: 11 residues. The V and J ends lost 11 bases and 10 bases respectively, with 17 bases between them. The germline gives CDR1 SNHLY, CDR2 FYNNEI. The CDR3 sequence: CAEADGGGAFF. The CDR3 nucleotides read TGTGCCGAGGCAGACGGGGGTGGAGCTTTCTTT.